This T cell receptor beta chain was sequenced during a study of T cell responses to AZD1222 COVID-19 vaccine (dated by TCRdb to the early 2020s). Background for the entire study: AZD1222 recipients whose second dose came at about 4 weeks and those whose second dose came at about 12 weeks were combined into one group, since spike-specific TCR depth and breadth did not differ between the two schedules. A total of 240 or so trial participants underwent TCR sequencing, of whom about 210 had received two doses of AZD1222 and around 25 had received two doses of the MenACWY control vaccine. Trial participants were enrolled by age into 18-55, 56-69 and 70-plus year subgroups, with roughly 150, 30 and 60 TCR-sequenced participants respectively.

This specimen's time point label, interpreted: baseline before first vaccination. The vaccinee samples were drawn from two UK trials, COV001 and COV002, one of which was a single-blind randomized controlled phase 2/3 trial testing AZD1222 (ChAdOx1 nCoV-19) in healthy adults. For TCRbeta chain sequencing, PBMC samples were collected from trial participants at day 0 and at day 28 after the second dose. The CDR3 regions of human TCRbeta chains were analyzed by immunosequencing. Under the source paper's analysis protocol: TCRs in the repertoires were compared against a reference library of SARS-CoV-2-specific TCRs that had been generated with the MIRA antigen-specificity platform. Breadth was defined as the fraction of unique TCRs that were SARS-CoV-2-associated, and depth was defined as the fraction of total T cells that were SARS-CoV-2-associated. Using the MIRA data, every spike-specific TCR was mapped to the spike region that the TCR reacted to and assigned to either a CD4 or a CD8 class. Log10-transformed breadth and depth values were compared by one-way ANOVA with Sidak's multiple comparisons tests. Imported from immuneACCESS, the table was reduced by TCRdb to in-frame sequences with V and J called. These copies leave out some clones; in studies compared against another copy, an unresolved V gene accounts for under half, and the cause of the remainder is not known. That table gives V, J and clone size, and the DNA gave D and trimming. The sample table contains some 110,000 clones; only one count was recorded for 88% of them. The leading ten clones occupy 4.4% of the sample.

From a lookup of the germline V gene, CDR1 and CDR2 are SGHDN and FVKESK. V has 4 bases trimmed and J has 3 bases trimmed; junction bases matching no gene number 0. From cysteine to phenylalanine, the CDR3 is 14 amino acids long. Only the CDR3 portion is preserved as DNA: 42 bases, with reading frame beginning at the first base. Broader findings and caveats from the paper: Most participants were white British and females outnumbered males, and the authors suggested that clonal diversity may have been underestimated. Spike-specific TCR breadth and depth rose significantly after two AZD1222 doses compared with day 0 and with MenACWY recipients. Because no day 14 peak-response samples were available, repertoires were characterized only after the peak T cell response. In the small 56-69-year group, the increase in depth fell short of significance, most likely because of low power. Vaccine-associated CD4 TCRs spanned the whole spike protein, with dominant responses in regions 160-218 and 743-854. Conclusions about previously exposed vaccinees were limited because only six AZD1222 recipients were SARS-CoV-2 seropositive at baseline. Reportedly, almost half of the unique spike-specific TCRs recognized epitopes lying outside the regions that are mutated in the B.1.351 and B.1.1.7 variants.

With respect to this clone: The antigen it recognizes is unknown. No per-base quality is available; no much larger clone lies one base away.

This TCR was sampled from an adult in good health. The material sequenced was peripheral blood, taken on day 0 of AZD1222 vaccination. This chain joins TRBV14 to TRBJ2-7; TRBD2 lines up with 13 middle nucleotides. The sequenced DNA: TGTGCCAGCAGCCGGACTAGCGGGGGCTACGAGCAGTACTTC. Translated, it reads CASSRTSGGYEQYF. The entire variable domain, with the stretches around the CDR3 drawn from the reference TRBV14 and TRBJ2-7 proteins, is EAGVTQFPSHSVIEKGQTVTLRCDPISGHDNLYWYRRVMGKEIKFLLHFVKESKQDESGMPNNRFLAERTGGTYSTLKVQPAELEDSGVYFCASSRTSGGYEQYFGPGTRLTVT.